This passage covers 14 T cell receptor beta chains from one sample sequenced in a study of CXCR3-negative and CXCR3-positive naive CD8 T cells. Study-wide points: TRB CDR3s were more hydrophobic in CXCR3-positive than in CXCR3-negative naive cells.

Libraries were UMI-labeled 5' RACE TRB cDNA. TCRdb re-called the 5' RACE reads; one entry per CDR3 protein, DNA not given. The sample includes 100,000 to 150,000 distinct CDR3 sequences. For these TCRs, the target antigens are not known. The material sequenced was naive CXCR3+ CD8+ T cells from blood. Specified subset: CD45RO-CCR7+CD27+CD95- naive CD8+ T cells expressing CXCR3 (TNR3+). All receptors derive from a human donor in good health. Some clones in this sample may be carry-over from other donors' samples.

This sequence joins TRBV6-2 or TRBV6-3 and TRBJ1-5; TCRdb selects TRBD1, and the lack of DNA leaves this call unchecked. Germline V gives CDR1 MNHEY, CDR2 SVGEGT. The CDR3 has 15 residues. The CDR3 loop is CASSPVHLGNQPQHF.

CDR3 residues: CASSQWGGTNTEAFF. This chain joins TRBV9 and TRBJ1-1; TCRdb proposes TRBD1, but this gene call is untestable without DNA. The CDR3 contains 15 residues. Germline V gives CDR1 SGDLS, CDR2 YYNGEE.

The CDR3: CASSQHRGGEKLFF. The chain combines TRBV7-6 with TRBJ1-4; as DNA is missing, the TRBD1 call by TCRdb cannot be tested. Germline V gene lookup returns CDR1 SGHVS and CDR2 FNYEAQ. The CDR3 is 14 residues long.

The CDR3 sequence is CASSPVGDIAFF. The genes are TRBV6-2 or TRBV6-3 and TRBJ1-1. Germline CDR1 reads MNHEY; CDR2 reads SVGEGT. The CDR3 is 12 amino acids.

The chain carries TRBV4-3 and TRBJ2-1; TCRdb's D gene call, TRBD2, goes unchecked for lack of DNA. The CDR3 contains 17 residues. Germline-derived CDR1 and CDR2 are LGHNA and YSLEER. The CDR3 is CASSQDRLEGGSNEQFF.

The rearrangement joins TRBV2 to TRBJ1-5. The length of the CDR3 is 16 residues. Per germline, CDR1 SNHLY and CDR2 FYNNEI. The CDR3 protein is CASTDPDSHSNQPQHF.

The V call is TRBV18, the J call TRBJ1-1. The CDR3 has 15 amino acids. The germline gives CDR1 KGHSH, CDR2 LQKENI. The CDR3 loop reads CASSPLGSVNTEAFF.

The chain employs TRBV20-1 and TRBJ2-3; the D call of TRBD2 rests on TCRdb alone, since no DNA is present to check it. The germline V gene has CDR1 DFQATT and CDR2 SNEGSKA (reference sequence). This CDR3 contains 16 residues. CDR3 residues: CSAEPLLAASTDTQYF.

CDR3 region: CASSLRGATYEQYF. The chain uses TRBV28 and TRBJ2-7. Germline-derived CDR1 and CDR2 are MDHEN and SYDVKM. The CDR3 covers 14 residues.

The J gene is TRBJ1-1, the V gene TRBV12-3 or TRBV12-4; with no DNA, the TCRdb D assignment of TRBD1 cannot be verified. The CDR3 totals 13 residues. The CDR3 spells CASRIAGTVEAFF.

The chain uses TRBV29-1 and TRBJ2-7; as DNA is missing, the TRBD2 call by TCRdb cannot be tested. The CDR3 has 12 residues. Germline assignment: CDR1 SQVTM and CDR2 ANQGSEA. The CDR3: CSVLARRHEQYF.

The chain uses TRBV19 and TRBJ2-1; TCRdb lists TRBD1, though no DNA is available to test this call. Germline V gene sequence: CDR1 LNHDA, CDR2 SQIVND (reference sequence). The CDR3 has 15 residues. CDR3 protein: CASTLGYRGYNEQFF.

This rearrangement joins TRBV7-9 to TRBJ1-1; with no DNA, the TCRdb D assignment of TRBD1 cannot be verified. The CDR3 sequence is 12 residues long. CDR1 is SEHNR and CDR2 is FQNEAQ in the germline V gene (reference sequence). The CDR3 sequence is CASSLDKVEAFF.

The V call is TRBV28, the J call TRBJ2-7; TCRdb names TRBD1, which stays unverified in the absence of DNA. The CDR3 has 17 amino acids. Germline CDR1 and CDR2: MDHEN and SYDVKM. CDR3 sequence reads: CASDARLTGTGSYEQYF.